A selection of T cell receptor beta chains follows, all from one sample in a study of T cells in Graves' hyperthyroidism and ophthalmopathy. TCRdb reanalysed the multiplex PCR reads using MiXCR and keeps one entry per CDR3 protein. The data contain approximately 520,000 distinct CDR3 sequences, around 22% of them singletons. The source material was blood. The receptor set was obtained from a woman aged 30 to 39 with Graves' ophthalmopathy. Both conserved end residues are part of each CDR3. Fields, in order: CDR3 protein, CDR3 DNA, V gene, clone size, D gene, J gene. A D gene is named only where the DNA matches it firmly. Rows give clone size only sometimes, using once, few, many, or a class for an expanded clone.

CDR3 protein: CASNKDSYQPQHF
CDR3 DNA: TGTGCCAGCAACAAAGACAGTTATCAGCCCCAGCATTTT
V gene: TRBV2
clone size: many
D gene: .
J gene: TRBJ1-5

CDR3 protein: CASRPTGSQPQHF
CDR3 DNA: TGTGCCAGCAGACCAACAGGGTCTCAGCCCCAGCATTTT
V gene: TRBV28
clone size: many
D gene: .
J gene: TRBJ1-5

CDR3 protein: CSARWGLTRGETQYF
CDR3 DNA: TGCAGTGCTAGGTGGGGCCTGACTCGAGGGGAGACCCAGTACTTC
V gene: TRBV20-1
clone size: many
D gene: .
J gene: TRBJ2-5

CDR3 protein: CASSLDTGGVTEAFF
CDR3 DNA: TGCGCCAGCAGCTTGGACACAGGGGGCGTGACTGAAGCTTTCTTT
V gene: TRBV5-1
clone size: many
D gene: TRBD1
J gene: TRBJ1-1

CDR3 protein: CATSRGPGQPNTGELFF
CDR3 DNA: TGTGCCACCAGCAGAGGACCAGGACAGCCAAACACCGGGGAGCTGTTTTTT
V gene: TRBV15
clone size: .
D gene: .
J gene: TRBJ2-2

CDR3 protein: CAWSLTENTEAFF
CDR3 DNA: TGTGCCTGGAGTTTGACAGAAAACACTGAAGCTTTCTTT
V gene: TRBV30
clone size: few
D gene: .
J gene: TRBJ1-1

CDR3 protein: CASSPPDRGLIWDYGYTF
CDR3 DNA: TGTGCCAGTAGTCCACCGGACAGGGGGCTGATATGGGACTATGGCTACACCTTC
V gene: TRBV19
clone size: few
D gene: TRBD1
J gene: TRBJ1-2

CDR3 protein: CASSQQGKETQYF
CDR3 DNA: TGTGCCAGCAGCCAACAGGGAAAAGAGACCCAGTACTTC
V gene: TRBV28
clone size: many
D gene: .
J gene: TRBJ2-5

CDR3 protein: CSVARQGGSYEQYF
CDR3 DNA: TGCAGCGTTGCGCGGCAGGGTGGTAGCTACGAGCAGTACTTC
V gene: TRBV29-1
clone size: many
D gene: .
J gene: TRBJ2-7

CDR3 protein: CASSFIQASTDTQYF
CDR3 DNA: TGTGCCAGCAGTTTCATCCAAGCTAGCACAGATACGCAGTATTTT
V gene: TRBV27
clone size: few
D gene: .
J gene: TRBJ2-3

CDR3 protein: CASSGGNHQPQHF
CDR3 DNA: TGTGCCAGCAGTGGAGGGAACCATCAGCCCCAGCATTTT
V gene: TRBV2
clone size: many
D gene: .
J gene: TRBJ1-5

CDR3 protein: CASSLESDSRYEQYF
CDR3 DNA: TGTGCCAGCAGCTTAGAATCGGACAGCCGCTACGAGCAGTACTTC
V gene: TRBV11-2
clone size: .
D gene: .
J gene: TRBJ2-7

CDR3 protein: CASSSLIGGDAYGYTF
CDR3 DNA: TGTGCCAGCAGTTCCCTAATCGGAGGGGACGCCTATGGCTACACCTTC
V gene: TRBV12-3/TRBV12-4
clone size: few
D gene: .
J gene: TRBJ1-2

CDR3 protein: CASSLGLAEGNIQYF
CDR3 DNA: TGTGCCAGCAGTTTGGGACTAGCGGAGGGGAACATTCAGTACTTC
V gene: TRBV12-3/TRBV12-4
clone size: few
D gene: TRBD2
J gene: TRBJ2-4

CDR3 protein: CASSFTPEAFF
CDR3 DNA: TGTGCCAGCAGCTTCACCCCTGAAGCTTTCTTT
V gene: TRBV7-9
clone size: few
D gene: .
J gene: TRBJ1-1

CDR3 protein: CASSSGQKNYEQYF
CDR3 DNA: TGTGCCAGCAGTTCAGGCCAGAAAAACTACGAGCAGTACTTC
V gene: TRBV6-5
clone size: many
D gene: .
J gene: TRBJ2-7

CDR3 protein: CASSFVAGALPQHF
CDR3 DNA: TGTGCCAGCAGTTTCGTCGCAGGGGCTCTGCCCCAGCATTTT
V gene: TRBV12-3/TRBV12-4
clone size: many
D gene: .
J gene: TRBJ1-5

CDR3 protein: CASSSRPGRGGTYEQYF
CDR3 DNA: TGTGCCAGCAGTTCCCGGCCGGGGCGGGGGGGAACCTACGAGCAGTACTTC
V gene: TRBV28
clone size: many
D gene: TRBD2
J gene: TRBJ2-7

CDR3 protein: CASSLTGGFAEAFF
CDR3 DNA: TGTGCCAGCAGTTTGACAGGGGGTTTCGCTGAAGCTTTCTTT
V gene: TRBV2
clone size: .
D gene: TRBD1
J gene: TRBJ1-1

CDR3 protein: CASSLRADTPRIHGYTF
CDR3 DNA: TGCGCCAGCAGCCTGAGGGCTGACACCCCTCGGATTCATGGCTACACCTTC
V gene: TRBV5-1
clone size: .
D gene: .
J gene: TRBJ1-2

CDR3 protein: CASSETLGGAGNTEAFF
CDR3 DNA: TGTGCCAGCAGTGAAACCCTTGGGGGCGCAGGGAACACTGAAGCTTTCTTT
V gene: TRBV6-1
clone size: .
D gene: .
J gene: TRBJ1-1

CDR3 protein: CASSLDPRDSGETQYF
CDR3 DNA: TGTGCCAGCAGTTTGGACCCCCGGGACTCTGGGGAGACCCAGTACTTC
V gene: TRBV28
clone size: .
D gene: .
J gene: TRBJ2-5

CDR3 protein: CSARGGDRGGYTF
CDR3 DNA: TGCAGTGCTAGAGGGGGGGACAGGGGCGGCTACACCTTC
V gene: TRBV20-1
clone size: many
D gene: TRBD1
J gene: TRBJ1-2

CDR3 protein: CASRRTGTGYGYTF
CDR3 DNA: TGTGCCAGCAGACGAACGGGGACAGGCTATGGCTACACCTTC
V gene: TRBV6-5
clone size: many
D gene: TRBD1
J gene: TRBJ1-2

CDR3 protein: CASSITLGRDDQYF
CDR3 DNA: TGTGCCAGTAGTATTACTTTAGGGAGGGATGACCAGTACTTC
V gene: TRBV19
clone size: .
D gene: TRBD2
J gene: TRBJ2-5

CDR3 protein: CASSPIGTAGWDTQYF
CDR3 DNA: TGTGCCAGCAGTCCGATTGGGACGGCGGGATGGGATACGCAGTATTTT
V gene: TRBV28
clone size: many
D gene: .
J gene: TRBJ2-3

CDR3 protein: CASRRYSDTQYF
CDR3 DNA: TGTGCCAGCAGACGATATAGCGATACGCAGTATTTT
V gene: TRBV2
clone size: few
D gene: .
J gene: TRBJ2-3

CDR3 protein: CSARGVLSSYEQYF
CDR3 DNA: TGCAGTGCTAGAGGGGTTTTGAGCTCCTACGAGCAGTACTTC
V gene: TRBV20-1
clone size: few
D gene: .
J gene: TRBJ2-7